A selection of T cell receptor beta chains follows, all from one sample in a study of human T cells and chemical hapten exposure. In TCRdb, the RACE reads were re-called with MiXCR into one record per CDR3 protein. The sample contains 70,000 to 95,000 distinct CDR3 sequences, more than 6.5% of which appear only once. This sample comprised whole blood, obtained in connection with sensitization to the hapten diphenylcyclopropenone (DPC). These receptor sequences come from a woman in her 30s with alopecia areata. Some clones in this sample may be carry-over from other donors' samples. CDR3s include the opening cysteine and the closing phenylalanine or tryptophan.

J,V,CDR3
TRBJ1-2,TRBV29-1,CSVGKENRATYGYTF
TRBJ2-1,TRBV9,CASELRPKTGTSGGGSYNEQFF
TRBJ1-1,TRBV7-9,CASSNLRQMNTEAFF
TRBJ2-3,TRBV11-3,CASNGGQNTDTQYF
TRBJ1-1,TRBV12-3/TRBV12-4,CASRWAVNTEAFF
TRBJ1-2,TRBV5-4,CASSPSTGLYGYTF
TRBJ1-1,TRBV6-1,CASRSMDREGAEAFF
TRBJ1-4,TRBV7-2,CASSSGLLREKLFF
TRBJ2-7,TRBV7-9,CASSLIASPYEQYF
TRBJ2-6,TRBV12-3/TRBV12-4,CASTIRGSGANVLTF
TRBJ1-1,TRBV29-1,CSGRREAWGTEAFF
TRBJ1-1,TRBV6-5,CASRFDRNTEAFF
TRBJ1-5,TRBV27,CASSPRANQPQHF
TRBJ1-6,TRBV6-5,CASSFGTGDSPLHF
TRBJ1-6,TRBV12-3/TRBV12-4,CASTPGDRNSPLHF